This is a list of T cell receptor beta chains from one sample in a study of immune evolution from preneoplasia to lung adenocarcinoma. Some clones are missing from TCRdb's copy, which holds only in-frame ones; the method was immunoSEQ multiplex PCR. The sample has about 3,700 clones, 82% seen once. The sample comprised FFPE invasive lung adenocarcinoma tissue. These receptor sequences come from a person between 65 and 79 years old with invasive lung adenocarcinoma. Each CDR3 is given with its conserved first and last residue.

v_gene: TRBV30
j_gene: TRBJ1-2
CDR3aa: CAWGRDNYGYTF

v_gene: TRBV20-1
j_gene: TRBJ2-1
CDR3aa: CSASSNEQFF

v_gene: TRBV18
j_gene: TRBJ2-2
CDR3aa: CASSPRSDRGIEVTGELFF

v_gene: TRBV7-7
j_gene: TRBJ2-1
CDR3aa: CASSPRGLAGVNNEQFF

v_gene: TRBV10-2
j_gene: TRBJ2-3
CDR3aa: CASREEGATDTQYF

v_gene: TRBV14
j_gene: TRBJ2-6
CDR3aa: CASSLQGATNVLTF

v_gene: TRBV9
j_gene: TRBJ2-3
CDR3aa: CASSVTWDTDTQYF

v_gene: TRBV9
j_gene: TRBJ1-2
CDR3aa: CASSVDGGGYGYTF

v_gene: TRBV30
j_gene: TRBJ1-2
CDR3aa: CAWSTSSYGYTF

v_gene: TRBV19
j_gene: TRBJ2-1
CDR3aa: CASSWRGPRSSYNEQFF

v_gene: TRBV30
j_gene: TRBJ2-2
CDR3aa: CAWEGQTMTGELFF

v_gene: TRBV5-6
j_gene: TRBJ2-3
CDR3aa: CASGLLAGGLSDTQYF

v_gene: TRBV7-9
j_gene: TRBJ2-7
CDR3aa: CASSLTGTIYEQYF

v_gene: TRBV28
j_gene: TRBJ1-3
CDR3aa: CASSSDGQDSGNTIYF

v_gene: TRBV15
j_gene: TRBJ2-5
CDR3aa: CATRSMGETQYF

v_gene: TRBV28
j_gene: TRBJ2-2
CDR3aa: CASRRAWDTGELFF

v_gene: TRBV29-1
j_gene: TRBJ2-2
CDR3aa: CSVDRGNTGELFF

v_gene: TRBV12-5
j_gene: TRBJ2-5
CDR3aa: CASCQGPGAQYF

v_gene: TRBV7-9
j_gene: TRBJ1-5
CDR3aa: CASSSTPAPNQPQHF

v_gene: TRBV18
j_gene: TRBJ1-2
CDR3aa: CASSPPGGLRDYGYTF